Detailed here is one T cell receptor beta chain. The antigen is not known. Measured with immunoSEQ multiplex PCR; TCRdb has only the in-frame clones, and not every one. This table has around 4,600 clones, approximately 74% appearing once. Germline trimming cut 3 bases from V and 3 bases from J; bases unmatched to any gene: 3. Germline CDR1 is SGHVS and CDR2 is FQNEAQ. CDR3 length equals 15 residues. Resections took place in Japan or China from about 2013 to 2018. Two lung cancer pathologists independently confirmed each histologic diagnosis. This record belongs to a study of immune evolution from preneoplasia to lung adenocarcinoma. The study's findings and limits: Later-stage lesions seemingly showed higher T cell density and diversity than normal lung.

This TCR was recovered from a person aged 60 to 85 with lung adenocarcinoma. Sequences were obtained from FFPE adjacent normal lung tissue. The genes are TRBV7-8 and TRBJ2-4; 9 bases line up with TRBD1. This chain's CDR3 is CASSFSDRGKNIQYF. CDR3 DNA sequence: TGTGCCAGCAGCTTTTCGGACAGGGGCAAAAACATTCAGTACTTC.